The rows below give T cell receptor beta chains drawn from one sample of a study of shared clonotypes between healthy human individuals. The method was immunoSEQ multiplex PCR; TCRdb's version includes in-frame clones alone and lacks a portion of them. The sample consists of just over 2,000,000 clones, less than 95% of them appearing once. Input material: naive CD8+ T cells sorted from blood. The receptor source for this set is a man aged 18-30 years in good health. Both conserved end residues are part of each CDR3. The D gene is left open where the match is weak. Clone size is given for some rows only: seen once, a few or many times, or a class if the clone is expanded.

V gene	D gene	clone size	J gene	CDR3 DNA	CDR3 protein
TRBV29-1	NA	few	TRBJ2-7	TGCAGCGTTGTATTGGAACCTACAAGCTCCTACGAGCAGTACTTC	CSVVLEPTSSYEQYF
TRBV30	NA	NA	TRBJ1-2	TGTGCCTGGAGTTACAGTGCTGGCTACACCTTC	CAWSYSAGYTF
TRBV30	NA	NA	TRBJ1-2	TGTGCCTGGAGTGTACTGGGGGGCGATGGCTACACCTTC	CAWSVLGGDGYTF
TRBV7-9	NA	NA	TRBJ1-6	TGTGCCAGCAGCTTCCCGGGACCCTCGGGTTCACCCCTCCACTTT	CASSFPGPSGSPLHF
TRBV23-1	NA	NA	TRBJ2-5	TGCGCCAGCAGACCCGGACGGAGACAAGAGACCCAGTACTTC	CASRPGRRQETQYF
TRBV10-2	NA	NA	TRBJ2-7	TGCGCCAGCAGTGAGTCGTACGGATACGAGCAGTACTTC	CASSESYGYEQYF
TRBV7-9	NA	NA	TRBJ1-4	TGTGCCAGCAGTCCTACTACAGGAGCAACTAATGAAAAACTGTTTTTT	CASSPTTGATNEKLFF
TRBV29-1	NA	NA	TRBJ1-1	TGCAGCGCAGACCGGAACACTGAAGCTTTCTTT	CSADRNTEAFF
TRBV18	NA	NA	TRBJ2-2	TGTGCCAGCTCACCACCGCCAGGGATAAACACCGGGGAGCTGTTTTTT	CASSPPPGINTGELFF
TRBV29-1	TRBD2	NA	TRBJ2-1	TGCAGCGGTGCACTAGCGGGGGGCGCCTACAATGAGCAGTTCTTC	CSGALAGGAYNEQFF
TRBV9	NA	NA	TRBJ1-4	TGTGCCAGCAGCGTAGGGGGCTCGGGGGATGAGGAAAAACTGTTTTTT	CASSVGGSGDEEKLFF
TRBV6-1	TRBD1	NA	TRBJ1-6	TGTGCCAGCAGTGAAATGGGGACAGGGAATTCACCCCTCCACTTT	CASSEMGTGNSPLHF
TRBV4-1	NA	NA	TRBJ1-2	TGCGCCAGCAGTCCAAGTGAGGGCATCTATGGCTACACCTTC	CASSPSEGIYGYTF
TRBV30	NA	NA	TRBJ2-6	TGTGCCTGGAGTTTAGGCACTGGGGCCAACGTCCTGACTTTC	CAWSLGTGANVLTF
TRBV7-8	NA	NA	TRBJ1-2	TGTGCCAGCAGCGTGGGGTTCGGACCAGGCTATGGCTACACCTTC	CASSVGFGPGYGYTF
TRBV28	TRBD2	NA	TRBJ2-3	TGTGCCAGCAGTTTAGAGCGGGGGAACACAGATACGCAGTATTTT	CASSLERGNTDTQYF
TRBV18	NA	NA	TRBJ2-5	TGTGCCAGCTCGCACTTACAGGGCCTCCAAGAGACCCAGTACTTC	CASSHLQGLQETQYF
TRBV21-1	NA	NA	TRBJ2-7	TGTGCCAGCAGCAGGGACCGGGACCACTACGAGCAGTACTTC	CASSRDRDHYEQYF